A selection of T cell receptor beta chains follows, all from one sample in a study of cytomegalovirus exposure and HLA in healthy donors. TCRdb keeps only in-frame clones here, not all; method: immunoSEQ multiplex PCR. The sample has approximately 170,000 clones, about 80% seen once; the top ten hold roughly 1.5%. The specimen sequenced was PBMCs. The source of these receptors is a man aged 35-49 years in good health and CMV-seronegative. Both conserved end residues are part of each CDR3.

j_gene | v_gene | CDR3aa
TRBJ2-2 | TRBV18 | CASSPPTNTGELFF
TRBJ2-4 | TRBV6-1 | CASSEVGPRNIQYF
TRBJ1-3 | TRBV28 | CASSFGGGRRNTIYF
TRBJ1-5 | TRBV19 | CASSRAGPQPQHF
TRBJ2-7 | TRBV4-2 | CASSQEAYSEQYF
TRBJ1-3 | TRBV28 | CASIRAGQTSGNTIYF
TRBJ2-1 | TRBV6-5 | CASSYSADSYNEQFF
TRBJ2-7 | TRBV5-1 | CASSPSTPSYEQYF
TRBJ2-2 | TRBV6-5 | CASSSLAENTGELFF
TRBJ2-3 | TRBV4-2 | CASSQVYTSGSSSDTQYF
TRBJ2-1 | TRBV7-9 | CASSPGTGGRNEQFF
TRBJ1-1 | TRBV6-5 | CASSRPDSPEAFF
TRBJ2-7 | TRBV28 | CATLSGTSYEQYF
TRBJ2-1 | TRBV7-9 | CSSSAPAGYLNEQFF
TRBJ2-6 | TRBV21-1 | CASSMRLFSGANVLTF
TRBJ1-3 | TRBV19 | CASTDRGSGNTIYF
TRBJ1-2 | TRBV27 | CASSGQGRAAFYGYTF
TRBJ2-1 | TRBV27 | CASTPGTGVYNEQFF
TRBJ1-6 | TRBV25-1 | CASSVGASYNSPLHF
TRBJ2-1 | TRBV11-2 | CASSVPGLEYNEQFF
TRBJ2-3 | TRBV29-1 | CSVLIAPEYSDTQYF
TRBJ1-3 | TRBV19 | CASSIGQGGNTIYF
TRBJ1-3 | TRBV6-1 | CASSPPGPGNTIYF
TRBJ2-3 | TRBV5-4 | CASSLEDRAADTQYF
TRBJ2-7 | TRBV7-8 | CASSFSGGATYEQYF
TRBJ2-3 | TRBV6-4 | CASRSRAGGTDTQYF
TRBJ2-1 | TRBV7-3 | CASSLTPAGHNEQFF
TRBJ1-3 | TRBV19 | CASRVWAGAGNTIYF
TRBJ2-4 | TRBV7-9 | CASSSPGLAGVQYF
TRBJ1-1 | TRBV27 | CASSLQAGANTEAFF
TRBJ2-3 | TRBV7-3 | CASSSGRTTDTQYF
TRBJ2-3 | TRBV10-3 | CAISPTSGRVPDTQYF
TRBJ2-5 | TRBV11-3 | CASSPRGTSGQETQYF
TRBJ1-1 | TRBV4-1 | CASSPSQGGNTEAFF
TRBJ2-4 | TRBV11-2 | CASSSPGQGDNIQYF
TRBJ1-2 | TRBV2 | CASITGNYGYTF
TRBJ1-2 | TRBV2 | CASSDRGQNGYTF
TRBJ1-2 | TRBV4-1 | CASSETNRGYGYTF
TRBJ2-1 | TRBV7-9 | CASSYPGRASGRSYNEQFF
TRBJ1-6 | TRBV6-1 | CASSEESVAYNSPLHF
TRBJ2-1 | TRBV7-6 | CASSFSGNEQFF
TRBJ1-2 | TRBV6-5 | CASSYRAGSGGYTF
TRBJ2-2 | TRBV7-9 | CANDAGTDNTGELFF
TRBJ2-2 | TRBV5-4 | CASSFGPGELFF
TRBJ2-1 | TRBV11-3 | CASSSRTSGRPNEQFF
TRBJ2-4 | TRBV7-9 | CASSRTVGNIQYF
TRBJ1-2 | TRBV15 | CATYFSGGGYTF
TRBJ1-3 | TRBV11-2 | CASLTLRRNTIYF
TRBJ2-3 | TRBV19 | CASSFTSGGSGDTQYF
TRBJ2-3 | TRBV19 | CASSSMTSADTQYF
TRBJ1-4 | TRBV5-1 | CASSFSRTATNEKLFF
TRBJ2-2 | TRBV7-3 | CASSQTLAEANTGELFF
TRBJ1-1 | TRBV6-5 | CASSDPGQNTEAFF
TRBJ2-4 | TRBV7-8 | CASSLVHAAKNIQYF
TRBJ1-2 | TRBV5-1 | CASSWGQGARGYTF
TRBJ1-4 | TRBV11-3 | CASSLPGDRENEKLFF
TRBJ2-3 | TRBV5-8 | CASTQTGSPSTDTQYF
TRBJ2-3 | TRBV29-1 | CSVNGLAVAGTDTQYF
TRBJ1-1 | TRBV11-2 | CASSKTRNTEAFF
TRBJ1-5 | TRBV20-1 | CSAGASQPQHF